Below are 12 T cell receptor beta chains sequenced from a single sample in a study of T-cell reconstitution after alpha-beta-depleted transplantation in children. The library targeted TCRbeta and was prepared with unique molecular identifiers. Via MiXCR, TCRdb re-called the PCR reads, giving one row per CDR3 protein. The profile shows about 980,000 distinct CDR3 sequences, about 29% of them singletons. Sequences were derived from PBMCs, mostly from graft donor cells, sampled 360 days after TCRalphabeta/CD19-depleted stem cell transplant. Receptor source: a boy less than two years old who had a stem cell transplant for SCID, so the T cells may come from the graft donor.

A single count supports this clonotype. The missing conserved phenylalanine or tryptophan at the end of this CDR3 makes a read error likely. V is TRBV5-5 and J is TRBJ2-5; either TRBD1 or TRBD2 may fit D (6 bases each). The CDR3 is 15 residues long. Germline V gene data show CDR1 as SGHKS and CDR2 as YYEKEE (reference sequence). The V end lost 2 bases, the J end lost 2 bases, and 13 bases lay between the germline ends. CDR3 sequence: CASSFLGGGQETQYS. The CDR3 DNA reads as TGTGCCAGCAGCTTTCTAGGAGGGGGGCAAGAGACCCAGTACTCC.

The rearrangement uses TRBV27 and TRBJ2-1, with D perhaps TRBD1 (6 bases). Germline V CDR1 and CDR2: MNHEY, SMNVEV (reference sequence). V was cut by 3 bases and J by 3 bases, with 30 bases left in between. The CDR3 has 21 residues. CDR3 sequence reads: CASSFLVGWLRGQNLYNEQFF. The CDR3, as DNA: TGTGCCAGCAGTTTTTTGGTTGGTTGGTTGCGTGGACAGAACCTCTACAATGAGCAGTTCTTC.

The gene calls are TRBV20-1 and TRBJ1-5; D is perhaps TRBD1 (5 bases). CDR1 is DFQATT and CDR2 is SNEGSKA in the germline V gene (reference sequence). There are 13 residues in the CDR3. V lost 4 bases and J lost 9, with 16 bases in between. The CDR3, as DNA: TGCAGTGCTAAAGACAGTCCCCACGGGCCCCAGCATTTT. Its translation is CSAKDSPHGPQHF.

The chain uses TRBV2 and TRBJ1-1; tentatively, D is TRBD1 (5 bases). The germline CDR1 and CDR2 sequences are SNHLY and FYNNEI. This CDR3 region has 16 residues. Trimming pared 7 bases from V and 0 bases from J, leaving 18 bases between. The CDR3 nucleotides read TGTGCCAGCACCGGTCCTCGACAGACGATGAACACTGAAGCTTTCTTT. This gives the protein CASTGPRQTMNTEAFF.

Worth noting for this clonotype: One junction end disagrees with the germline gene, perhaps due to a read error. The chain combines TRBV12-3 or TRBV12-4 with TRBJ2-3, with D perhaps being TRBD1 or TRBD2 (5 bases each). The CDR3 spans 17 residues. As DNA, the CDR3 is TGTACCAGCTTTTGGAACTTGGGGCTAGCCTTCACAGATACGCAGTATTTT. This encodes CTSFWNLGLAFTDTQYF.

This clonotype was seen only once. The junction differs from germline at one of its ends, possibly a read error. J is TRBJ2-7 and V is TRBV29-1, with TRBD2 matching 7 bases. This CDR3 spans 14 amino acids. CDR1 and CDR2 (germline): SQVTM, ANQGSEA. The CDR3 sequence: CSVGGGGLSYEEYF. As DNA, the CDR3 is TGCAGCGTTGGGGGGGGTGGACTCTCCTACGAGGAGTACTTC.

This clonotype was observed a handful of times. J is TRBJ2-1 and V is TRBV3-1; no definite D call. The CDR3 has 13 amino acids. CDR1 is LGHDT and CDR2 is YNNKEL in the germline V gene (reference sequence). V shed 3 bases and J shed 4 bases, with 7 bases lying between them. Here the CDR3 DNA reads TGTGCCAGCAGCCAGCAATCATACAATGAGCAGTTCTTC. Translating gives CASSQQSYNEQFF.

The CDR3, as DNA: TGTGCCAGCAGTTATCCCCAGCAACCCTACAATGAGCAGTTCTTC. Protein sequence: CASSYPQQPYNEQFF. V usage is TRBV6-2 or TRBV6-3 and J usage is TRBJ2-1; D is ambiguous. Trimming pared 3 bases from V and 2 bases from J, leaving 11 bases between. The CDR3 covers 15 residues. Germline CDR1 and CDR2: MNHEY and SVGEGT.

This clonotype was counted a few times. The CDR3 nucleotides are TGTGCCAGCAGTTTTCAGGGGGCCCGTCGCGAGCAGTACTTC. Amino acids: CASSFQGARREQYF. The chain uses TRBV12-3 or TRBV12-4 and TRBJ2-7; 8 bases fit TRBD1. After removal of 3 bases from V and 6 bases from J, the junction contained 7 bases not matched to a gene. This CDR3 is built from 14 residues.

The J gene is TRBJ2-5, the V gene TRBV11-2, with TRBD2 matching 12 bases. Germline CDR1 is SGHAT and CDR2 is FQNNGV. After removal of 5 bases from V and 2 bases from J, the junction contained 12 bases not matched to a gene. The CDR3 is 18 residues long. The CDR3 coding sequence is TGTGCCAGCAGCCTACGGACTAGCGGGGCAGAGTGGCAAGAGACCCAGTACTTC. Protein product: CASSLRTSGAEWQETQYF. The entire variable domain, with the rest obtained from reference TRBV11-2 and TRBJ2-5, is as follows: EAGVAQSPRYKIIEKRQSVAFWCNPISGHATLYWYQQILGQGPKLLIQFQNNGVVDDSQLPKDRFSAERLKGVDSTLKIQPAKLEDSAVYLCASSLRTSGAEWQETQYFGPGTRLLVL.

The chain uses TRBV6-5 and TRBJ1-5, with TRBD1 as a possible D gene (6 bases). The CDR3 is 15 amino acids. From germline, CDR1 is MNHEY and CDR2 SVGAGI. The germline V and J ends were trimmed by 0 bases and 7 bases, with 13 bases remaining between them. The CDR3 here is CASSYSMGGGQPQHF. CDR3 sequence (DNA): TGTGCCAGCAGTTACTCGATGGGGGGCGGGCAGCCCCAGCATTTT.

This sequence joins TRBV6-2 or TRBV6-3 and TRBJ1-4, with 10 bases that match TRBD1. Trimming cost V 6 bases and J 6 bases; bases outside gene matches: 7. This CDR3 contains 15 residues. Looked up from germline, CDR1 is MNHEY and CDR2 is SVGEGT. The CDR3 spells CASSRSGTGDEKLFF. CDR3 in DNA: TGTGCCAGCAGCCGCTCCGGGACAGGGGATGAAAAACTGTTTTTT.